The clone carrying this T cell receptor beta chain has more than one count but fewer than ten. The antigen is not known. These data belong to a study of naive and memory T cell subsets. The study's findings and limits: In CD4 and CD8 cells, diversity dropped from naive through EMRA. Over 95% of naive TCR sequences appeared only once, unlike memory subsets.

The beta constant-region primer was an equimolar mix of two oligonucleotides covering TRBC1 and TRBC2. Four rounds of PCR amplified the ligated cDNA using nested alpha and beta constant-region primers plus SP2. A 12-nucleotide UMI and the SP2 primer were added to the cDNA 3' end by oligonucleotide ligation. TCRdb reprocessed the UMI-ligation and nested PCR reads with MiXCR, giving one entry per CDR3 protein. Here the sample spans about 120,000 distinct CDR3 sequences, over 30% being singletons. Per germline, CDR1 SGHTA and CDR2 FQGNSA. V lost 4 bases to trimming and J lost 7 bases; unmatched junction nucleotides: 8. This CDR3 has 15 amino acids.

Input material: central memory CD4+ T cells from blood. The receptor was derived from a human donor in good health. The chain joins TRBV7-2 to TRBJ2-1, with 9 positions matching TRBD2. CDR3 amino acids: CASSSLAGVSNEQFF. In nucleotides, the CDR3 is TGTGCCAGCAGCTCATTAGCGGGAGTTAGTAATGAGCAGTTCTTC.